This T cell receptor beta chain appears in the sequencing data of a study of T cell repertoires in cytomegalovirus infection. MiXCR was run by TCRdb on the reads, yielding one entry per CDR3 protein. The profile shows about 230,000 distinct CDR3 sequences, roughly 22% of them singletons. The CDR3 spans 10 residues. V dropped 7 bases and J dropped 10 bases, with 11 bases sitting between them. The germline gives CDR1 SQVTM, CDR2 ANQGSEA. The chain recombines TRBV29-1 with TRBJ2-1; D may be TRBD2 (6 bases). The sequence was collected from a human donor in good health (CMV status not recorded). Some clones in this sample may be carry-over from other donors' samples. Sequencing was performed on CD8+ T cells from PBMCs. CDR3 nucleotide sequence: TGCAGCGGGAGGGCCGCCGAGCAGTTCTTC. Its protein is CSGRAAEQFF.